A selection of T cell receptor beta chains follows, all from one sample in a study of control samples from healthy donors and cancer patients. Sequenced by immunoSEQ multiplex PCR; TCRdb stores in-frame clones only, minus some. The data hold about 100,000 clones, with more than 75% observed a single time. The sample comprised blood. The receptors were sampled from a woman aged 45-59 years in good health. Each CDR3 is given with its conserved first and last residue. D genes are given only for firm matches. Not all rows give a size; the values are once, few, many and, for expanded clones, a class.

D gene	CDR3 length	V gene	J gene	clone size	CDR3 protein	CDR3 DNA
TRBD1	17	TRBV5-5	TRBJ1-5	-	CASSFIGQGGYNQPQHF	TGTGCCAGCAGCTTCATCGGACAGGGTGGTTACAATCAGCCCCAGCATTTT
-	16	TRBV7-2	TRBJ1-2	-	CASSQGDRLANYGYTF	TGTGCCAGCAGCCAGGGAGACAGGCTCGCTAACTATGGCTACACCTTC
-	13	TRBV7-9	TRBJ1-2	few	CASSPPQERGYTF	TGTGCCAGCAGCCCACCACAGGAACGCGGCTACACCTTC
-	11	TRBV7-3	TRBJ2-5	many	CASTPQETQYF	TGTGCCAGCACCCCACAAGAGACCCAGTACTTC
-	18	TRBV7-8	TRBJ2-6	-	CASSLRVLGGSGANVLTF	TGTGCCAGCAGCTTAAGGGTCTTAGGGGGCTCTGGGGCCAACGTCCTGACTTTC
TRBD1	15	TRBV7-9	TRBJ1-6	-	CASSLTRQGNSPLHF	TGTGCCAGCAGCTTAACGAGACAGGGCAATTCACCCCTCCACTTT
-	13	TRBV24-1	TRBJ2-1	-	CATSDLYNNEQFF	TGTGCCACCAGTGATTTGTACAACAATGAGCAGTTCTTC
-	16	TRBV15	TRBJ2-2	-	CATSRDRQDATGELFF	TGTGCCACCAGCAGAGACCGACAGGACGCCACCGGGGAGCTGTTTTTT
-	13	TRBV3-1/TRBV3-2	TRBJ2-7	-	CASSSFINYEQYF	TGTGCCAGCAGCAGTTTTATCAACTACGAGCAGTACTTC
TRBD1	15	TRBV5-1	TRBJ1-2	-	CASSLQGAANYGYTF	TGCGCCAGCAGCTTGCAGGGGGCGGCTAACTATGGCTACACCTTC
TRBD2	18	TRBV4-3	TRBJ2-5	-	CASSHSTSGSLGQETQYF	TGCGCCAGCAGCCACTCGACTAGCGGGAGTTTGGGCCAAGAGACCCAGTACTTC
-	14	TRBV5-6	TRBJ1-1	once	CASSLGGLTGRTFF	TGTGCCAGCAGCTTGGGAGGCCTGACGGGGAGAACTTTCTTT
TRBD2	17	TRBV12-5	TRBJ2-3	-	CASGPRASGRAADTQYF	TGTGCTAGTGGCCCGCGGGCTAGCGGGAGGGCAGCGGATACGCAGTATTTT
-	11	TRBV12-3/TRBV12-4	TRBJ1-2	-	CASSLRGGYTF	TGTGCCAGCAGTTTGAGGGGCGGCTACACCTTC